This TCR beta chain is drawn from a study of regulatory T cells in long-lasting Graves disease. The study's findings and limits: Under persistent disease, TRBV28, TRBJ1-2 and TRBJ2-5 were used preferentially. The study found lower TCR diversity in persistent Graves' patients than in newly diagnosed ones.

The authors built TCR beta libraries using iRepertoire HTBI primers and Arm-PCR of CDR3 regions. One entry per CDR3 protein, called by TCRdb with MiXCR from the multiplex PCR reads. The sample yields 360,000 or so distinct CDR3 sequences, about 23% seen once. The V gene's germline CDR1 is SEHNR and CDR2 FQNEAQ (reference sequence). The CDR3 extends over 18 amino acids. The V gene lost 5 bases and the J gene lost 5 bases, with 27 bases spanning the gap. Time point indicated: persistent/refractory GD, antithyroid drugs over 5 years with positive TRAb. The TCR library was prepared using RNA isolated from PBMCs. As concerns this clonotype: Antigen specificity is unknown.

The sequence was collected from a woman aged 40 to 49 with Graves disease. The rearrangement links TRBV7-9 to TRBJ2-5; no firm D call. The source was peripheral blood mononuclear cells (PBMCs), collected when the disease was refractory, from a patient treated with antithyroid drugs. The CDR3 DNA reads as TGTGCCAGCAGCGCCGATTTATCGAAATTCTCTCATGGGGAGACCCAGTACTTC. Its translation is CASSADLSKFSHGETQYF.